This is a list of T cell receptor beta chains from one sample in a study of cytomegalovirus exposure and HLA in healthy donors. Clones were read by immunoSEQ multiplex PCR, and TCRdb kept only the in-frame ones, dropping some. The table records 130,000 to 150,000 clones, over 70% of them present only once. Sequencing was done on a sample of PBMCs. These receptors all stem from a male donor in good health and CMV-seronegative. The CDR3 runs from the conserved cysteine through the conserved F or W. The order of the fields is clone size, D gene, V gene, J gene, CDR3 protein, CDR3 DNA. D genes are given only for firm matches. Some rows have no size entry. The others give once, few or many, or a class for an expanded clone.

NA	NA	TRBV18	TRBJ1-4	CASSGQSNEKLFF	TGTGCCAGCTCCGGACAGTCTAATGAAAAACTGTTTTTT
NA	TRBD1	TRBV7-6	TRBJ2-1	CASSPRTGQGLFEQFF	TGTGCCAGCAGCCCAAGGACGGGACAGGGGCTATTTGAGCAGTTCTTC
NA	TRBD1	TRBV7-8	TRBJ1-4	CASSLYRGGGEKLFF	TGTGCCAGCAGCTTGTACAGGGGGGGAGGTGAAAAACTGTTTTTT
many	NA	TRBV6-4	TRBJ2-2	CASSDTRGDGTGELFF	TGTGCCAGCAGTGACACCAGGGGCGATGGCACCGGGGAGCTGTTTTTT
NA	TRBD2	TRBV5-1	TRBJ2-5	CASSGAGHLAEETQYF	TGCGCCAGCAGCGGAGCCGGCCATCTAGCGGAAGAGACCCAGTACTTC
NA	NA	TRBV27	TRBJ2-5	CASSLYPPQGETQYF	TGTGCCAGCAGTTTGTACCCCCCCCAGGGAGAGACCCAGTACTTC
NA	NA	TRBV5-6	TRBJ2-7	CASSFSGPPYEQYF	TGTGCCAGCAGCTTTAGCGGTCCTCCCTACGAGCAGTACTTC
NA	TRBD1	TRBV19	TRBJ1-6	CASTHRGLNSPLHF	TGTGCCAGTACCCACAGGGGACTCAATTCACCCCTCCACTTT
few	TRBD2	TRBV7-9	TRBJ2-1	CASSLGPLAGGGNEQFF	TGTGCCAGCAGCTTAGGACCATTAGCGGGAGGAGGTAATGAGCAGTTCTTC
few	TRBD1	TRBV5-6	TRBJ1-4	CASRDGQGSEKLFF	TGTGCCAGCAGAGACGGACAGGGAAGTGAAAAACTGTTTTTT
NA	TRBD1	TRBV15	TRBJ1-1	CATSREGTGGMRTEAFF	TGTGCCACCAGCAGAGAGGGGACAGGGGGTATGAGGACTGAAGCTTTCTTT
NA	NA	TRBV5-1	TRBJ2-6	CASSSGLRTGANVLTF	TGCGCCAGCAGCTCGGGACTTAGGACTGGGGCCAACGTCCTGACTTTC
NA	TRBD1	TRBV4-1	TRBJ2-3	CASSPLSGTGGTDTQYF	TGCGCCAGCAGCCCACTATCCGGGACAGGGGGCACAGATACGCAGTATTTT
NA	TRBD1	TRBV15	TRBJ2-7	CATSRGDRDLYEQYF	TGTGCCACCAGCAGAGGGGACAGGGACCTCTACGAGCAGTACTTC
NA	NA	TRBV4-1	TRBJ1-1	CASNKLQGLGTEAFF	TGCGCCAGCAACAAATTGCAGGGGTTAGGGACTGAAGCTTTCTTT
NA	TRBD2	TRBV2	TRBJ2-7	CASNTGGYYEQYF	TGTGCCAGCAATACGGGGGGTTACTACGAGCAGTACTTC
NA	NA	TRBV5-1	TRBJ2-3	CASSLVQFLDTQYF	TGCGCCAGCAGCTTGGTTCAGTTTTTAGATACGCAGTATTTT
NA	TRBD1	TRBV18	TRBJ1-4	CASSPPGQGARGGLFF	TGTGCCAGCTCACCACCGGGACAGGGGGCCCGAGGAGGACTGTTTTTT
NA	TRBD1	TRBV30	TRBJ1-1	CAWSLPFAGGRSTEAFF	TGTGCCTGGAGTCTCCCCTTTGCAGGGGGCAGAAGCACTGAAGCTTTCTTT
few	TRBD1	TRBV7-9	TRBJ1-2	CASSLGQGTSQANYGYTF	TGTGCCAGCAGCTTGGGACAGGGGACGTCCCAAGCTAACTATGGCTACACCTTC
NA	TRBD1	TRBV2	TRBJ2-1	CASRGDRGRDEQFF	TGTGCCAGCAGGGGGGACAGGGGGCGTGATGAGCAGTTCTTC
NA	NA	TRBV5-1	TRBJ1-1	CASSFSSPGTEAFF	TGCGCCAGCAGCTTTTCCTCCCCAGGGACTGAAGCTTTCTTT
NA	TRBD1	TRBV27	TRBJ1-1	CASSLDRVATEAFF	TGTGCCAGCAGCCTTGACAGGGTGGCTACTGAAGCTTTCTTT
NA	NA	TRBV6-1	TRBJ1-5	CASSDRYSNQPQHF	TGTGCCAGCAGTGACAGGTATAGCAATCAGCCCCAGCATTTT
few	NA	TRBV5-4	TRBJ2-1	CASSPDFPSNEQFF	TGTGCCAGCAGCCCAGACTTCCCTAGTAATGAGCAGTTCTTC
NA	NA	TRBV13	TRBJ2-7	CASSPQGGHPNQTHYEQYF	TGTGCCAGCAGCCCCCAGGGGGGACACCCAAACCAGACCCACTACGAGCAGTACTTC
few	TRBD1	TRBV4-1	TRBJ1-1	CASRTGQVNTEAFF	TGCGCCAGCAGAACCGGACAGGTGAACACTGAAGCTTTCTTT
NA	TRBD1	TRBV6-5	TRBJ2-3	CASSLGQTSTDTQYF	TGTGCCAGCAGCCTGGGACAGACCAGCACAGATACGCAGTATTTT
NA	NA	TRBV7-9	TRBJ2-3	CASSLRPPGADTQYF	TGTGCCAGCAGCCTCCGGCCCCCGGGGGCAGATACGCAGTATTTT
NA	NA	TRBV18	TRBJ1-2	CASSPTGGQSYGYTF	TGTGCCAGCTCACCAACCGGGGGGCAGTCCTATGGCTACACCTTC
NA	TRBD1	TRBV28	TRBJ2-7	CASSQDRGWDEQYF	TGTGCCAGCAGTCAGGACAGGGGGTGGGACGAGCAGTACTTC
few	TRBD1	TRBV30	TRBJ2-5	CAWGGQGALETQYF	TGTGCCTGGGGGGGACAGGGGGCTTTAGAGACCCAGTACTTC
NA	TRBD2	TRBV5-6	TRBJ2-5	CASSLPGLQETQYF	TGTGCCAGCAGCTTGCCGGGACTACAAGAGACCCAGTACTTC
NA	NA	TRBV4-2	TRBJ2-1	CASSQVPESERREQFF	TGTGCCAGCAGCCAAGTTCCGGAGTCTGAGCGACGGGAGCAGTTCTTC
NA	TRBD2	TRBV6-1	TRBJ2-7	CASTRDGREQYF	TGTGCCAGCACCCGGGACGGGAGGGAGCAGTACTTC
NA	TRBD1	TRBV29-1	TRBJ2-3	CSVESRGDRAADTQYF	TGCAGCGTTGAATCACGGGGGGACAGGGCAGCAGATACGCAGTATTTT
NA	NA	TRBV6-5	TRBJ1-1	CASSYSGPTSVGGAFF	TGTGCCAGCAGTTACTCCGGTCCTACTTCGGTAGGAGGAGCTTTCTTT
NA	TRBD1	TRBV9	TRBJ2-7	CASSVAGTGGDEQYF	TGTGCCAGCAGCGTAGCTGGGACAGGGGGCGACGAGCAGTACTTC
NA	NA	TRBV19	TRBJ1-2	CASSIFRVTGYTF	TGTGCCAGTAGTATCTTCAGGGTCACTGGCTACACCTTC
once	NA	TRBV30	TRBJ2-1	CAWVHWDSSSYNEQFF	TGTGCCTGGGTACATTGGGACTCCAGCTCCTACAATGAGCAGTTCTTC
NA	TRBD1	TRBV6-6	TRBJ2-7	CASRRGTGTGTYEQYF	TGTGCCAGCAGGAGAGGGACAGGGACTGGCACCTACGAGCAGTACTTC
NA	TRBD2	TRBV2	TRBJ2-1	CASSTSLAGGLFSYNEQFF	TGTGCCAGCAGTACCTCTCTAGCGGGAGGCCTCTTCTCCTACAATGAGCAGTTCTTC
NA	TRBD1	TRBV6-1	TRBJ2-7	CANQGGDSYEQYF	TGTGCCAACCAAGGGGGCGACTCCTACGAGCAGTACTTC
NA	NA	TRBV29-1	TRBJ2-2	CSVVLGLRNTGELFF	TGCAGCGTTGTTTTGGGGCTCAGAAACACCGGGGAGCTGTTTTTT
NA	NA	TRBV5-1	TRBJ2-1	CASIVGTGYNEQFF	TGCGCCAGCATAGTTGGAACAGGATACAATGAGCAGTTCTTC
NA	NA	TRBV5-4	TRBJ1-2	CASSPEALATNYGYTF	TGTGCCAGCAGCCCTGAGGCCCTTGCAACTAACTATGGCTACACCTTC
NA	TRBD1	TRBV18	TRBJ1-2	CASSPGQGTNYGYTF	TGTGCCAGCTCACCGGGACAGGGAACTAACTATGGCTACACCTTC
few	NA	TRBV4-3	TRBJ2-5	CASSQVTVPPGETQYF	TGCGCCAGCAGCCAAGTTACAGTCCCCCCCGGAGAGACCCAGTACTTC
few	NA	TRBV7-9	TRBJ1-1	CASSVTQGGEAFF	TGTGCCAGCAGCGTTACACAGGGCGGTGAAGCTTTCTTT
NA	TRBD1	TRBV20-1	TRBJ2-5	CSGDRQETQYF	TGCAGTGGGGACAGACAAGAGACCCAGTACTTC
few	TRBD1	TRBV19	TRBJ2-1	CASSITSPGQGINEQFF	TGTGCCAGTAGTATAACCTCCCCGGGACAGGGTATTAATGAGCAGTTCTTC